This entry is about one T cell receptor beta chain. The entry originates in a study of CDR3 diversity in severe acne. TCRdb re-derived calls from the PCR reads in MiXCR, one entry per CDR3 protein. The sample lists some 90,000 distinct CDR3 sequences; approximately 49% were seen once. The CDR3 is 21 residues long. Germline assignment: CDR1 SGHNT and CDR2 YYREEE (reference sequence). V gave up 2 bases and J gave up 0 bases, with 28 bases separating them. Material for sequencing was blood. The chain joins TRBV5-4 to TRBJ2-3, with D perhaps assigned TRBD1 or TRBD2 (5 bases each). This receptor was identified in a male donor with severe acne vulgaris. The CDR3 nucleotides are TGTGCCAGCAGCTTACATACCAGGGAGATAGCAATCAGCCCCAGCACAGATACGCAGTATTTT. Its translation is CASSLHTREIAISPSTDTQYF.